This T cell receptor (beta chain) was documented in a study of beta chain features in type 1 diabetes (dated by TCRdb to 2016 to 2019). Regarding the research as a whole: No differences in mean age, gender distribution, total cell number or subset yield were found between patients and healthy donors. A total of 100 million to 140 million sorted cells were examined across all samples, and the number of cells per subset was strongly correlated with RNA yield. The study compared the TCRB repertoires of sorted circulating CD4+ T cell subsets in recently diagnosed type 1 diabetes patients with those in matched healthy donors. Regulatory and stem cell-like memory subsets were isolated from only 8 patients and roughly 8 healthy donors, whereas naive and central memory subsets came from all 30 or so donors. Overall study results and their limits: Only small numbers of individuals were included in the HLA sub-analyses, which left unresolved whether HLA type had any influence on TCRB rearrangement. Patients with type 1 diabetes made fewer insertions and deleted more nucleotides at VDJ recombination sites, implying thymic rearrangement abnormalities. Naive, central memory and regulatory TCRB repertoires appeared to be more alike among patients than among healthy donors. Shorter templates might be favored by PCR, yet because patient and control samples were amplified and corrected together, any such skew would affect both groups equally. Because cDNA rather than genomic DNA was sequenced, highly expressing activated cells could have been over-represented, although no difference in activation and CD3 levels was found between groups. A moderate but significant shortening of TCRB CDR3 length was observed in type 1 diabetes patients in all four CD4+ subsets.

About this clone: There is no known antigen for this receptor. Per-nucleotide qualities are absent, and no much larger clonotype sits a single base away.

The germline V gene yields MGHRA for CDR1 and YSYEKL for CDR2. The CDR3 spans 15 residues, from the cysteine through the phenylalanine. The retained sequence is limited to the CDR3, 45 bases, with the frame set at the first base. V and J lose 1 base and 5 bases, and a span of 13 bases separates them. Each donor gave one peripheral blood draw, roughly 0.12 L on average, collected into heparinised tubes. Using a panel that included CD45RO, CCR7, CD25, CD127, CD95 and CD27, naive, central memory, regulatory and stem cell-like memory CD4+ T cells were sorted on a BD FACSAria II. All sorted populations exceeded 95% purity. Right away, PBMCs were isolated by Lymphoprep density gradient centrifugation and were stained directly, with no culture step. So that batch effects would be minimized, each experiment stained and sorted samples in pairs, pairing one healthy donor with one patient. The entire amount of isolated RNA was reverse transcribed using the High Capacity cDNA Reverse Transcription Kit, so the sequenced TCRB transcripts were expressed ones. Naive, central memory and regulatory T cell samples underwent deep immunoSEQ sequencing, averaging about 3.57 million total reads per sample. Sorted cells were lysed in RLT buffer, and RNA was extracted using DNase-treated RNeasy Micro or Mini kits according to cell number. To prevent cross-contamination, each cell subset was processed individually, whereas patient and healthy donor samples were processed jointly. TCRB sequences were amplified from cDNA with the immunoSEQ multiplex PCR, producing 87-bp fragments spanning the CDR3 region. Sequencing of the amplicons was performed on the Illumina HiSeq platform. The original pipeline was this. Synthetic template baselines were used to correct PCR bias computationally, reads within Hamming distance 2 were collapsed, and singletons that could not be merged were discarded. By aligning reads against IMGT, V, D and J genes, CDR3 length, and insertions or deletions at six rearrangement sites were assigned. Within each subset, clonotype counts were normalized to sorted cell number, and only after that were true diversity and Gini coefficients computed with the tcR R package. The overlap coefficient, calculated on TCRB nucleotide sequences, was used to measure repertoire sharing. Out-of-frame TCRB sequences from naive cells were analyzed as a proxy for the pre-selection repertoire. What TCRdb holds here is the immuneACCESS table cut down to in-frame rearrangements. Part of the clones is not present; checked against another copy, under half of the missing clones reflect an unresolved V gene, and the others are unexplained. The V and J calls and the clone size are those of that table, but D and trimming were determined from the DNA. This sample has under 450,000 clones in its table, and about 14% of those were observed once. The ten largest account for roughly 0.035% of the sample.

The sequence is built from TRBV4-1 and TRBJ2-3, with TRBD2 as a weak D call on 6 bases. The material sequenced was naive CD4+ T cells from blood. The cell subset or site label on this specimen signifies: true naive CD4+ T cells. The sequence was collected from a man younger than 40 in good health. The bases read TGCGCCAGCAGCCAAGGCGGGACCGCCATAGATACGCAGTATTTT. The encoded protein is CASSQGGTAIDTQYF.